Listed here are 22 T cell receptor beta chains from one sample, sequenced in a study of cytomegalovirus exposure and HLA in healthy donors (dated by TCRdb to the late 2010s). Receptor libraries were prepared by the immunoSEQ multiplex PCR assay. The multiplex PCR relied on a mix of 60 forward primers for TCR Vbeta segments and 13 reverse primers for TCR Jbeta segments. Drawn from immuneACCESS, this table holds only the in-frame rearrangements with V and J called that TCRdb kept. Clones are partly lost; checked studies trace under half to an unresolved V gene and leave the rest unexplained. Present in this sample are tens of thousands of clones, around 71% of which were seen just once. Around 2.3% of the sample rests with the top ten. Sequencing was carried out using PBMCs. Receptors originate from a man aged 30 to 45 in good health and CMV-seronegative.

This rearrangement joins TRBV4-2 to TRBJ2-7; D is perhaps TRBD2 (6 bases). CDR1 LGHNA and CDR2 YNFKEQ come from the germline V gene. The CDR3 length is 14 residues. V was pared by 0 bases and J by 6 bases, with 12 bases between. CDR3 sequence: CASSQDRGFGEQYF. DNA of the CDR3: TGTGCCAGCAGCCAAGATCGGGGGTTCGGCGAGCAGTACTTC.

The CDR3 DNA sequence: TGCAGCGCCCGGACAGCAAGCTCCTACGAGCAGTACTTC. Translated: CSARTASSYEQYF. The chain links TRBV29-1 to TRBJ2-7; D possibly corresponds to TRBD1 (6 bases). This CDR3 contains 13 residues. With 7 bases removed from V and 0 bases from J, the gap between germline ends came to 13 bases. Per the germline V gene, CDR1 is SQVTM and CDR2 is ANQGSEA.

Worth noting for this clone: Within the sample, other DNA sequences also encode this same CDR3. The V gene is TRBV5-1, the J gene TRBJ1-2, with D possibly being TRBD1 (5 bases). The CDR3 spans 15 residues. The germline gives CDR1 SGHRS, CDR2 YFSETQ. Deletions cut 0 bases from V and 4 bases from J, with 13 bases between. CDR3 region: CASSLDGGMGYGYTF. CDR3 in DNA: TGCGCCAGCAGCTTGGACGGGGGGATGGGCTATGGCTACACCTTC.

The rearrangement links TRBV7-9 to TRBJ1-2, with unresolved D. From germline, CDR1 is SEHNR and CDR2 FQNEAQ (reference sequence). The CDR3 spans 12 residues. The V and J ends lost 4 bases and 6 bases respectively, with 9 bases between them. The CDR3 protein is CASSWPTDGYTF. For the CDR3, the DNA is TGTGCCAGCAGCTGGCCCACCGATGGCTACACCTTC.

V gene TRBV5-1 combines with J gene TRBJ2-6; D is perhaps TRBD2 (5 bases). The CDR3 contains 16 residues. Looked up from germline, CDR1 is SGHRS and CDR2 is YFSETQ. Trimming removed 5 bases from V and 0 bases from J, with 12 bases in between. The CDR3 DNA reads TGCGCCAGCAGGAGGGATTCGAGCTCTGGGGCCAACGTCCTGACTTTC. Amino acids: CASRRDSSSGANVLTF.

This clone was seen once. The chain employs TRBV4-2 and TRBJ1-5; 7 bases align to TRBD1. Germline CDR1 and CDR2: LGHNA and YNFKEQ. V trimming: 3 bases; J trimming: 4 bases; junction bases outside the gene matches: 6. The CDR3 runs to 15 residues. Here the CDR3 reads CASSHGGTVNQPQHF. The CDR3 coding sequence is TGTGCCAGCAGCCACGGTGGGACAGTAAATCAGCCCCAGCATTTT.

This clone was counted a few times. This chain's CDR3 is CASSFSAASYGYTF. The CDR3, as DNA: TGCGCCAGCAGCTTCTCGGCAGCGAGCTATGGCTACACCTTC. The J gene is TRBJ1-2, the V gene TRBV5-1, with no clear D. Germline values: CDR1 SGHRS, CDR2 YFSETQ. Trimming removed 2 bases at V and 4 bases at J, with 12 bases between. The CDR3 is 14 residues long.

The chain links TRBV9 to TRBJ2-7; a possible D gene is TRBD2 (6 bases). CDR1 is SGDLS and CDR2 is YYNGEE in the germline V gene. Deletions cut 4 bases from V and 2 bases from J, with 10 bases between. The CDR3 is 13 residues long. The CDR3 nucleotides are TGTGCCAGCAGCCCGGGACTGCCCTACGAGCAGTACTTC. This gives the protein CASSPGLPYEQYF. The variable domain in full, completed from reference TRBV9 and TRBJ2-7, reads DSGVTQTPKHLITATGQRVTLRCSPRSGDLSVYWYQQSLDQGLQFLIQYYNGEERAKGNILERFSAQQFPDLHSELNLSSLELGDSALYFCASSPGLPYEQYFGPGTRLTVT.

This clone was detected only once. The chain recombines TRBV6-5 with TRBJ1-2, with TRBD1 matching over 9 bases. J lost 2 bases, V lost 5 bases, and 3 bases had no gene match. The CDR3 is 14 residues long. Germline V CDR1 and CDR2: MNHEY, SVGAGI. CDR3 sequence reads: CASSEDRGNYGYTF. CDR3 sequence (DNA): TGTGCCAGCAGTGAAGACAGGGGGAACTATGGCTACACCTTC.

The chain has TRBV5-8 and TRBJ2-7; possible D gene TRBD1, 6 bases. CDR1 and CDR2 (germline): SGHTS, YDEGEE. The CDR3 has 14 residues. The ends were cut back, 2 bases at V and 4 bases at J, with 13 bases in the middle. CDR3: CASSFRVTGYEQYF. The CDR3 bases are TGTGCCAGCAGCTTCAGGGTCACAGGGTACGAGCAGTACTTC.

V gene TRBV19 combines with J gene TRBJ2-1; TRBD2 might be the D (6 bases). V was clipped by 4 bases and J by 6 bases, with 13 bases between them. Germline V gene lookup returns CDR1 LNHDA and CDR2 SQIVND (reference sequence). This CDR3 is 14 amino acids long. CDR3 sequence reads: CASSNSGNLNEQFF. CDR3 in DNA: TGTGCCAGTAGTAATAGCGGAAACCTCAATGAGCAGTTCTTC.

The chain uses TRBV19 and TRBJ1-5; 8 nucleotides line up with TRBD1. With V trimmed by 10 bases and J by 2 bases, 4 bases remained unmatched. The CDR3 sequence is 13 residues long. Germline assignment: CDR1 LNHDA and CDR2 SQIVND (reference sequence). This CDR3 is CATTTGGNQPQHF. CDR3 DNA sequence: TGTGCCACCACGACAGGGGGCAATCAGCCCCAGCATTTT. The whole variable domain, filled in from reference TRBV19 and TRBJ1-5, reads DGGITQSPKYLFRKEGQNVTLSCEQNLNHDAMYWYRQDPGQGLRLIYYSQIVNDFQKGDIAEGYSVSREKKESFPLTVTSAQKNPTAFYLCATTTGGNQPQHFGDGTRLSIL.

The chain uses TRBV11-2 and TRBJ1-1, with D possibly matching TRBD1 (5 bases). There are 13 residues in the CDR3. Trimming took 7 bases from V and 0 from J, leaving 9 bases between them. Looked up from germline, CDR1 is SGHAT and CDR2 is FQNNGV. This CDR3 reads CASTDSMNTEAFF. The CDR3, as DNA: TGTGCCAGCACCGACAGCATGAACACTGAAGCTTTCTTT.

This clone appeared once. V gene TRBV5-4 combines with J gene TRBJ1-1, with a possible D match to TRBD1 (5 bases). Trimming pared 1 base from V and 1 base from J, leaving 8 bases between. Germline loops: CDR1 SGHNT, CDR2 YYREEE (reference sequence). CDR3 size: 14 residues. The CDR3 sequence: CASSLLRENTEAFF. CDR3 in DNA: TGTGCCAGCAGCTTGCTCAGGGAGAACACTGAAGCTTTCTTT. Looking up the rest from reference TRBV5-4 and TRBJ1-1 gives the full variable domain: ETGVTQSPTHLIKTRGQQVTLRCSSQSGHNTVSWYQQALGQGPQFIFQYYREEENGRGNFPPRFSGLQFPNYSSELNVNALELDDSALYLCASSLLRENTEAFFGQGTRLTVV.

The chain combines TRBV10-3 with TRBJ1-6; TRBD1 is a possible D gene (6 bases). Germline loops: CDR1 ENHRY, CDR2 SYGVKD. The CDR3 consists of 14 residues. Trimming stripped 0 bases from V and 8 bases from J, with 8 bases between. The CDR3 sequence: CAISESTGYSPLHF. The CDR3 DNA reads TGTGCCATCAGTGAGTCGACAGGCTATTCACCCCTCCACTTT.

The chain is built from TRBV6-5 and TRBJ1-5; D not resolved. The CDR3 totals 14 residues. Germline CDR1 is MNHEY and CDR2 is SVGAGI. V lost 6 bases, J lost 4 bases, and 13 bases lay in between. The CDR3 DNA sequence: TGTGCCAGCAGCTTAGGAGGGTATAATCAGCCCCAGCATTTT. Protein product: CASSLGGYNQPQHF.

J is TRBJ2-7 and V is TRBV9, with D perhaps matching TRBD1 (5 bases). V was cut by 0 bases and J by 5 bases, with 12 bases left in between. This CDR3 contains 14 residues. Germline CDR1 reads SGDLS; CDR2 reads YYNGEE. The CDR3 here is CASSVGQGFDEQYF. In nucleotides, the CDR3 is TGTGCCAGCAGCGTAGGCCAGGGTTTCGACGAGCAGTACTTC.

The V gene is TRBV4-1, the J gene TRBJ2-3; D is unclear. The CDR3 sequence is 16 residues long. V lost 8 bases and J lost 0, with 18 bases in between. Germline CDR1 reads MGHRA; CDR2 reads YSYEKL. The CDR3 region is CASDPTARLSTDTQYF. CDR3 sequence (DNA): TGCGCCAGCGATCCGACCGCCAGGCTGAGCACAGATACGCAGTATTTT.

The CDR3 loop is CASSLPGSPEQYF. The CDR3 bases are TGCGCCAGCAGCTTGCCCGGGAGCCCCGAGCAGTACTTC. V usage is TRBV5-1 and J usage is TRBJ2-7; possibly TRBD2 for D (6 bases). Germline V CDR1 and CDR2: SGHRS, YFSETQ. V lost 1 base, J lost 6 bases, and 11 bases lay in between. The CDR3 sequence is 13 residues long. The whole variable domain, remainder taken from reference TRBV5-1 and TRBJ2-7, is KAGVTQTPRYLIKTRGQQVTLSCSPISGHRSVSWYQQTPGQGLQFLFEYFSETQRNKGNFPGRFSGRQFSNSRSEMNVSTLELGDSALYLCASSLPGSPEQYFGPGTRLTVT.

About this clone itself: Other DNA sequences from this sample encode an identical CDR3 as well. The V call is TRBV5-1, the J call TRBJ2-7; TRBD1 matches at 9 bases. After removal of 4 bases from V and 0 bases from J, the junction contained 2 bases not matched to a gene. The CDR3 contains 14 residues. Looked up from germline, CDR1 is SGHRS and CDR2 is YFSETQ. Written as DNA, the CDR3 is TGCGCCAGCAGCCCGGGACAGGGCTCCTACGAGCAGTACTTC. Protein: CASSPGQGSYEQYF.

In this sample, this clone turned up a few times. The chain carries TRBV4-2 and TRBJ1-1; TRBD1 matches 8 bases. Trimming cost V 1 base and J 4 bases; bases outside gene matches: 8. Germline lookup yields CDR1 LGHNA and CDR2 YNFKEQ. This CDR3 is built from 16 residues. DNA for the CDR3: TGTGCCAGCAGCCAAGGGCAGGGGGCCGGAGGCACTGAAGCTTTCTTT. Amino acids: CASSQGQGAGGTEAFF.

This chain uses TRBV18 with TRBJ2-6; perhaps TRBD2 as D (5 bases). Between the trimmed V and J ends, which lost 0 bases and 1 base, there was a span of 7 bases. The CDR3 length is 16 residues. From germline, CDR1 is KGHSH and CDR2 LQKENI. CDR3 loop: CASSPPTGSGANVLTF. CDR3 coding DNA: TGTGCCAGCTCACCACCTACGGGGTCTGGGGCCAACGTCCTGACTTTC.